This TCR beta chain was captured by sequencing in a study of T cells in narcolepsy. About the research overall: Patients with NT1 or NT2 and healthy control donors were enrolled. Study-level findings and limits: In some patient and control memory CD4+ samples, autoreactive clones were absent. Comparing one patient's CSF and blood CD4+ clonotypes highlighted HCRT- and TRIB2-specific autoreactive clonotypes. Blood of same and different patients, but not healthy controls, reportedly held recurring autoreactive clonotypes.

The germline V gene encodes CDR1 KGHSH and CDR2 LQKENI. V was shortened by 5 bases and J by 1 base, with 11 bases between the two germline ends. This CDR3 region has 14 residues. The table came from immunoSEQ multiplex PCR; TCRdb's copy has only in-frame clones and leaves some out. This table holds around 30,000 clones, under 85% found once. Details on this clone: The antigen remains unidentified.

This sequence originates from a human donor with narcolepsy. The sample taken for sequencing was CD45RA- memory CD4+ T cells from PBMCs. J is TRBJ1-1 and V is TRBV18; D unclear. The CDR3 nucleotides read TGTGCCAGCTCAGCAAGTCAACAGAACACTGAAGCTTTCTTT. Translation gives CASSASQQNTEAFF.